The 19 T cell receptor beta chains below all came from one sample that was sequenced in a study of T cells after yellow fever vaccination. TCRdb called the 5' RACE reads again in MiXCR, with one record for every CDR3 protein. Among about 340,000 distinct CDR3 sequences, roughly 4.3% were seen once, and the ten largest hold 20% to 25%. The source material was PBMCs, sampled 5 days after the yellow fever booster vaccination. The receptors come from a man between 18 and 35 years old who received the YFV17D yellow fever vaccine.

The chain joins TRBV27 to TRBJ2-3, with a possible D match to TRBD1 (6 bases). This CDR3 is built from 15 residues. CDR1 is MNHEY and CDR2 is SMNVEV in the germline V gene (reference sequence). The V end was cut by 9 bases, the J end by 3 bases, with 19 bases between. The CDR3: CARGGRGKETDTQYF. The CDR3 DNA reads TGTGCCAGAGGGGGACGGGGCAAGGAGACAGATACGCAGTATTTT.

The V and J genes are TRBV6-5 and TRBJ2-7; TRBD2 matches at 10 bases. The junction had 6 bases not matched to a gene; V was cut back by 0 bases and J by 4 bases. The length of the CDR3 is 16 residues. Looked up from germline, CDR1 is MNHEY and CDR2 is SVGAGI. CDR3 DNA: TGTGCCAGCAGTTACTCGGCAGCGGGGGGGGTTTACGAGCAGTACTTC. Translation gives CASSYSAAGGVYEQYF.

The genes are TRBV14 and TRBJ2-1; D call uncertain. From germline, CDR1 is SGHDN and CDR2 FVKESK. V lost 3 bases to trimming and J lost 7 bases, with 19 bases between them. This CDR3 has 16 residues. This CDR3 reads CASSHKQLGFRNEQFF. The CDR3 DNA follows: TGTGCCAGCAGCCACAAACAGTTGGGGTTTAGGAATGAGCAGTTCTTC. The full variable domain, completed using reference TRBV14 and TRBJ2-1, is EAGVTQFPSHSVIEKGQTVTLRCDPISGHDNLYWYRRVMGKEIKFLLHFVKESKQDESGMPNNRFLAERTGGTYSTLKVQPAELEDSGVYFCASSHKQLGFRNEQFFGPGTRLTVL.

V is TRBV5-1 and J is TRBJ1-2, with 8 bases aligning to TRBD1. From germline, CDR1 is SGHRS and CDR2 YFSETQ. The CDR3 loop spans 14 amino acids. J was trimmed by 8 bases and V by 4 bases; bases with no gene match: 10. CDR3 coding DNA: TGCGCCAGCAGCCACGACAGGGGTCCCTTCGGCTACACCTTC. This sequence encodes CASSHDRGPFGYTF.

This clonotype was counted only a few times. The rearrangement links TRBV9 to TRBJ2-5, with D tentatively TRBD2 (7 bases). The V gene's germline CDR1 is SGDLS and CDR2 YYNGEE. This CDR3 comprises 14 residues. V lost 3 bases, J lost 5 bases, and 14 bases lay in between. Here the CDR3 DNA reads TGTGCCAGCAGCGCTGGGGGGGGCCATGAGACCCAGTACTTC. This translates into CASSAGGGHETQYF.

The V gene is TRBV28, the J gene TRBJ2-3; 8 nucleotides line up with TRBD1. V gave up 5 bases and J gave up 0 bases; unmatched junction bases: 7. Germline CDR1 MDHEN, CDR2 SYDVKM. CDR3 length: 16 amino acids. The CDR3 region has the DNA TGTGCCAGCAGTATCTCCGGGACAGGTAGCACAGATACGCAGTATTTT. This translates into CASSISGTGSTDTQYF.

At least ten counts were recorded for this clonotype. The chain recombines TRBV20-1 with TRBJ1-5; 8 bases map to TRBD1. Germline CDR1 reads DFQATT; CDR2 reads SNEGSKA (reference sequence). The ends lost 5 bases at V and 6 bases at J; junction bases unmatched: 12. The CDR3 extends over 15 amino acids. DNA of the CDR3: TGCAGTGCTGTCCAACCGGACAGGGCGGGTCAGCCCCAGCATTTT. Translated, it gives CSAVQPDRAGQPQHF.

The V gene is TRBV6-6, the J gene TRBJ2-5, with 8 nucleotides matching TRBD2. Germline trimming cut 6 bases from V and 6 bases from J; bases unmatched to any gene: 12. From germline, CDR1 is MNHNY and CDR2 SVGAGI (reference sequence). The CDR3 is made up of 15 amino acids. The CDR3 sequence: CASSRVPREGKTQYF. DNA of the CDR3: TGTGCCAGCAGCAGGGTCCCCCGGGAGGGGAAGACCCAGTACTTC.

This clonotype has a handful of counts. The rearrangement joins TRBV4-3 to TRBJ1-6; no definite D call. The V end was cut by 1 base, the J end by 13 bases, with 11 bases between. The CDR3 runs 13 residues. Germline values: CDR1 LGHNA, CDR2 YSLEER. DNA of the CDR3: TGCGCCAGCAGCCAAGGGTGGGCTCGCCCCCTCCACTTT. This codes for CASSQGWARPLHF.

The chain links TRBV3-1 to TRBJ2-7; the match to TRBD1 covers 11 bases. Losses at the gene ends were 1 base for V and 4 bases for J; bases not matched to a gene: 6. The germline gives CDR1 LGHDT, CDR2 YNNKEL (reference sequence). This CDR3 region has 16 residues. The DNA of the CDR3 is TGTGCCAGCAGCCAAGGCGGCGGGACAGGGGGATACGAGCAGTACTTC. Protein sequence: CASSQGGGTGGYEQYF.

This clonotype was seen at least ten times. V and J are TRBV5-1 and TRBJ1-6; unclear D gene. The V end was cut by 1 base, the J end by 8 bases, with 13 bases between. The V gene's germline CDR1 is SGHRS and CDR2 YFSETQ. The CDR3 totals 15 residues. In DNA form, the CDR3 reads TGCGCCAGCAGCTTGTCCCCTACGGCCGATTCACCCCTCCACTTT. Protein sequence: CASSLSPTADSPLHF.

The genes are TRBV29-1 and TRBJ2-7; possibly TRBD1 for D (5 bases). The CDR3 is made up of 13 amino acids. CDR1 and CDR2 from the germline V gene are SQVTM and ANQGSEA. Trimming left V 1 base short and J 2 bases short, with 9 bases between. DNA for the CDR3: TGCAGCGTTGAAGGGCAGGGAACCTACGAGCAGTACTTC. Translation: CSVEGQGTYEQYF.

In its sample, this clonotype was seen a few times. V gene TRBV6-2 or TRBV6-3 combines with J gene TRBJ2-5, with 9 bases that match TRBD2. The CDR3 consists of 15 residues. V was clipped by 4 bases and J by 2 bases; unmatched bases: 5. Germline CDR1 is MNHEY and CDR2 is SVGEGT. The CDR3 reads CASSSVTSGQETQYF. For the CDR3, the DNA is TGTGCCAGCAGTTCAGTGACTAGCGGACAAGAGACCCAGTACTTC.

The V gene is TRBV19, the J gene TRBJ2-3, with D perhaps TRBD2 (7 bases). CDR1 LNHDA and CDR2 SQIVND come from the germline V gene (reference sequence). The CDR3 contains 16 residues. Trimming cost V 1 base and J 3 bases, with 14 bases left between them. The DNA for the CDR3 is TGTGCCAGTAGTATAGTGGCGGGGGCGAGAACAGATACGCAGTATTTT. It yields the protein CASSIVAGARTDTQYF.

This clonotype was seen repeatedly, ten times or more. The genes are TRBV2 and TRBJ2-3; D call uncertain. The CDR3 length is 11 residues. Trimming took off 7 bases at V and 6 bases at J, with 8 bases between the two ends. CDR1 is SNHLY and CDR2 is FYNNEI in the germline V gene. The CDR3 DNA reads TGTGCCAGCACGGTTAGGGATACGCAGTATTTT. Translating gives CASTVRDTQYF. The variable domain in full, with the rest retrieved from reference TRBV2 and TRBJ2-3, is EPEVTQTPSHQVTQMGQEVILRCVPISNHLYFYWYRQILGQKVEFLVSFYNNEISEKSEIFDDQFSVERPDGSNFTLKIRSTKLEDSAMYFCASTVRDTQYFGPGTRLTVL.

V gene TRBV5-1 combines with J gene TRBJ2-4, with a weak D call TRBD1 (5 bases). V lost 7 bases and J 2 bases, leaving 10 bases between the germline ends. CDR1 and CDR2 (germline): SGHRS, YFSETQ. This CDR3 is built from 13 residues. CDR3 sequence (DNA): TGCGCCAGCTCCCAGGGTTCCAAAAACATTCAGTACTTC. Translating it yields CASSQGSKNIQYF.

This clonotype has a handful of counts. The gene calls are TRBV7-9 and TRBJ2-5, with D perhaps assigned TRBD1 or TRBD2 (5 bases each). The CDR3 totals 14 residues. Germline V gene sequence: CDR1 SEHNR, CDR2 FQNEAQ (reference sequence). V was clipped by 0 bases and J by 4 bases, with 9 bases between them. The CDR3 region has the DNA TGTGCCAGCAGCTTAGCCCGGGACGGAGAGACCCAGTACTTC. Its protein product is CASSLARDGETQYF.

The chain uses TRBV6-9 and TRBJ2-7; 8 nucleotides align to TRBD2. V lost 9 bases to trimming and J lost 0 bases; unmatched junction nucleotides: 7. The CDR3 has 14 residues. Germline values: CDR1 MNHGY, CDR2 SVAAGI. This CDR3 reads CASLSGESSYEQYV. CDR3 coding DNA: TGTGCCAGTCTTAGCGGGGAAAGCTCCTACGAGCAGTACGTC.

This clonotype showed up many times. J is TRBJ1-2 and V is TRBV5-1; maybe TRBD1 (5 bases). The CDR3 has 14 amino acids. Germline V gives CDR1 SGHRS, CDR2 YFSETQ. V was shortened by 3 bases and J by 4 bases, with 13 bases between the two germline ends. Written as DNA, the CDR3 is TGCGCCAGCAGCTCGGGGCAGGGAACCTATGGCTACACCTTC. Its translation: CASSSGQGTYGYTF.